This T cell receptor (beta chain) was identified during a study of T cell responses to AZD1222 COVID-19 vaccine. Study-wide points: Researchers report vaccine-associated CD4 TCRs spanning spike, with dominance at 160-218 and 743-854. The donor group comprised mostly white British people and more females; the analysis possibly underestimated clonal diversity.

Regarding this clone: Its antigen is not identified.

TCRdb's copy holds only in-frame clones and misses some; the assay was immunoSEQ multiplex PCR. The sample has about 130,000 clones; 80% to 90% are singletons. The sample consisted of peripheral blood, taken on day 0 of AZD1222 vaccination. The TCR was taken from an adult in good health.

The CDR3 region has the DNA TGTGCCAGCAGTTCGCACCATGGATTGGATTCACCCCTCCACTTT. This gives the protein CASSSHHGLDSPLHF. The V and J genes are TRBV6-5 and TRBJ1-6; D not resolved. CDR1 is MNHEY and CDR2 is SVGAGI in the germline V gene. V shed 4 bases and J shed 8 bases, with 15 bases lying between them. The CDR3 consists of 15 residues.